This T cell receptor beta chain was retrieved from a study of blood T cell repertoires in COVID-19. Looking at the study overall: The analysed material was cDNA or gDNA that came from T cells, B-cell-depleted T cells, or PBMCs.

The authors' processing: Amplifying reference gene primers gave estimates of nucleated cell counts. Repertoires were generated with immunoSEQ multiplex PCR, while TCRdb's copy carries only in-frame clones and drops some. That table supplies the V and J calls and clone size; D and trimming were determined from the DNA. This sample has around 82,000 clones, with over 75% found just once. Concerning this clone itself: A junction end diverges from the germline sequence, so it may reflect a read error.

The sequence derives from a man aged 50 or older with COVID-19, enrolled during active disease. Sequencing used peripheral blood.

The CDR3 loop is CASTLTSRPEQFF. The CDR3 DNA is TGTGCCAGCACTTTAACTAGCCGCCCTGAGCAGTTCTTC. This chain links TRBV12-3 or TRBV12-4 with TRBJ2-1; TRBD2 might be the D (6 bases). The CDR3 loop spans 13 amino acids.